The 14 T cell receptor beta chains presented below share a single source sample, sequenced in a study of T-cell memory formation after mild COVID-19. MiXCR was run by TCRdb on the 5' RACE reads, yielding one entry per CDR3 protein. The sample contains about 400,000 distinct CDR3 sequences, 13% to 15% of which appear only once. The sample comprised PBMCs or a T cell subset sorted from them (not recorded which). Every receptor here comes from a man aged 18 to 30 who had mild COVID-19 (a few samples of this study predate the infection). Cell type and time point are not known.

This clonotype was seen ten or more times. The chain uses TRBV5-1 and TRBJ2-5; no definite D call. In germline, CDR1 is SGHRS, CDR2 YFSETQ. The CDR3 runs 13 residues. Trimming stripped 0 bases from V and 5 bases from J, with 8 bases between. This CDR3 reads CASSLEGSETQYF. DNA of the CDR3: TGCGCCAGCAGCTTGGAGGGCAGCGAGACCCAGTACTTC.

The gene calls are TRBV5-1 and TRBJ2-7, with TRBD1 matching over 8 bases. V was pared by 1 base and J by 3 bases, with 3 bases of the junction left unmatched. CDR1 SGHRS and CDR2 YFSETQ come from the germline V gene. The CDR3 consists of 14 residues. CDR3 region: CASSLTGGIYEQYF. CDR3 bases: TGCGCCAGCAGCTTGACAGGGGGTATCTACGAGCAGTACTTC. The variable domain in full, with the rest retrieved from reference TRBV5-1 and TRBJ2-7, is KAGVTQTPRYLIKTRGQQVTLSCSPISGHRSVSWYQQTPGQGLQFLFEYFSETQRNKGNFPGRFSGRQFSNSRSEMNVSTLELGDSALYLCASSLTGGIYEQYFGPGTRLTVT.

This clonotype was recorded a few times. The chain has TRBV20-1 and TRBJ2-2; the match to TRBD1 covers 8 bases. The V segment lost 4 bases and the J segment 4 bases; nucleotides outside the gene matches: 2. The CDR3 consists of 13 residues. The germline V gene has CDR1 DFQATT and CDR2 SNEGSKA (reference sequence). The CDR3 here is CSATDRVTGELFF. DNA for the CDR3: TGCAGTGCTACGGACAGGGTCACCGGGGAGCTGTTTTTT.

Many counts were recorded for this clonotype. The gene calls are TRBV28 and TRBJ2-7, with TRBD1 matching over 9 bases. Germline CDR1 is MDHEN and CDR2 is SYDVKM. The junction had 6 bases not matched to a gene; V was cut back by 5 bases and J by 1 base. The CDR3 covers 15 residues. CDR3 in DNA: TGTGCCAGCAGTCCACCCGGGACAGGGTCCTACGAGCAGTACGTC. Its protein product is CASSPPGTGSYEQYV.

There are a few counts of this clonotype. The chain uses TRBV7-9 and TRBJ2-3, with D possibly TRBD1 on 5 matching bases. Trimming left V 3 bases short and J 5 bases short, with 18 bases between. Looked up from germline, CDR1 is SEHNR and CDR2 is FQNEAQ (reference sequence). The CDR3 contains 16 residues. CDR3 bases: TGTGCCAGCAGCTTTGGACAAACAGTGGAGAAAGATACGCAGTATTTT. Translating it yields CASSFGQTVEKDTQYF.

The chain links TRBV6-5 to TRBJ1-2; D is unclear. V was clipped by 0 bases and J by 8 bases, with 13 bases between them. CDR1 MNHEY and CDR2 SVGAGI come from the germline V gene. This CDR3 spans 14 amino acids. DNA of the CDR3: TGTGCCAGCAGTTACTCGATTAACGGGGTGGGCTACACCTTC. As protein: CASSYSINGVGYTF.

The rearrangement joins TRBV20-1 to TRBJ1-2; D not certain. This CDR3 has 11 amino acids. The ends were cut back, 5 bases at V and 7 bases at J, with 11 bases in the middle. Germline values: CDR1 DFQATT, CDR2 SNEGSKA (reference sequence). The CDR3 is CSARAFLGYTF. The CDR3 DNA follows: TGCAGTGCTCGAGCCTTCCTTGGCTACACCTTC.

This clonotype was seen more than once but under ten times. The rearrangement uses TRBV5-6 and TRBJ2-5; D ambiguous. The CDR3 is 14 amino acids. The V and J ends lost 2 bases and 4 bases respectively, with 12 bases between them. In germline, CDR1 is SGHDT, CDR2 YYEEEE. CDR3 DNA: TGTGCCAGCAGCTTTCGGAAGGTCCGAGAGACCCAGTACTTC. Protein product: CASSFRKVRETQYF.

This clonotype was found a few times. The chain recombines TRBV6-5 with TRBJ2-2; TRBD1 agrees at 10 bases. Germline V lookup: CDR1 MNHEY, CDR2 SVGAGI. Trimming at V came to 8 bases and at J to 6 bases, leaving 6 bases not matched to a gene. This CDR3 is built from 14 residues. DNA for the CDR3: TGTGCCAGCTGGACAGGGGGTCTCGCCGGGGAGCTGTTTTTT. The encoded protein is CASWTGGLAGELFF.

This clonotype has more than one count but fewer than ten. This CDR3 reads CSARDATRPPNTDTQYF. Written as DNA, the CDR3 is TGCAGTGCTAGAGATGCGACTAGGCCTCCCAACACAGATACGCAGTATTTT. This chain links TRBV20-1 with TRBJ2-3; TRBD2 is a possible D gene (6 bases). Germline V gene sequence: CDR1 DFQATT, CDR2 SNEGSKA (reference sequence). The germline V and J ends were trimmed by 0 bases and 2 bases, with 18 bases remaining between them. This CDR3 spans 17 amino acids.

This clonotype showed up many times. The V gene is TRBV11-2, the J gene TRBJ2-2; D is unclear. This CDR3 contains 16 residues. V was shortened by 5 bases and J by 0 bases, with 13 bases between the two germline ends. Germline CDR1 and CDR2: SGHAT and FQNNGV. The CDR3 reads CASSPRTATNTGELFF. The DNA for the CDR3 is TGTGCCAGCAGCCCGCGGACCGCAACGAACACCGGGGAGCTGTTTTTT.

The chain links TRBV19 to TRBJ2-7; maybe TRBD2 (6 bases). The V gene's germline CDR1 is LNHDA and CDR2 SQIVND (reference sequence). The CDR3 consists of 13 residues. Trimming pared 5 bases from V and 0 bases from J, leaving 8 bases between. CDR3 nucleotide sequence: TGTGCCAGTAGTGCGGGGATCTCCTACGAGCAGTACTTC. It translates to CASSAGISYEQYF.

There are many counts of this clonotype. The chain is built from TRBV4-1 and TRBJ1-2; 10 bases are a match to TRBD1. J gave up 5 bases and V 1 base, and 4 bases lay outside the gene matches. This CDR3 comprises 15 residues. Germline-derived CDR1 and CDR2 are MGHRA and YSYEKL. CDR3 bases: TGCGCCAGCAGCCAAGGACAGGGGGCTGGGTATGGCTACACCTTC. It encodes CASSQGQGAGYGYTF.

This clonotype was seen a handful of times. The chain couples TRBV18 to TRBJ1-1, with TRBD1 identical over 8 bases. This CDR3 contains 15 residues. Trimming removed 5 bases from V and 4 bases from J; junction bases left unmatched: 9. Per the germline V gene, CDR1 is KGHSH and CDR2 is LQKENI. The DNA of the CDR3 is TGTGCCAGCTCAGACTACCAGGGGGCGGTCACTGAAGCTTTCTTT. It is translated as CASSDYQGAVTEAFF.